This T cell receptor beta chain was captured by sequencing in a study of siplizumab effects on memory and regulatory T cells. Sequenced by immunoSEQ multiplex PCR; TCRdb stores in-frame clones only, minus some. Among approximately 50,000 clones listed, nearly 95% were seen once. Study-wide results and limits: Naive T cells looked more diverse than memory cells, and they looked like major contributors to the alloresponse.

On this clone: The antigen remains unidentified. This same CDR3 is encoded by further DNA sequences in the sample.

In germline, CDR1 is MDHEN, CDR2 SYDVKM. V was trimmed by 3 bases and J by 0 bases, leaving 9 bases between them. The CDR3 contains 15 residues. The material sequenced was CD8+ T cells sorted from blood. The V and J genes are TRBV28 and TRBJ2-1; D unclear. This TCR was sampled from a human donor in good health. For the CDR3, the DNA is TGTGCCAGCAGTTTGGAAGGACCCTCCTACAATGAGCAGTTCTTC. This encodes CASSLEGPSYNEQFF. The whole variable domain, remainder taken from reference TRBV28 and TRBJ2-1, is DVKVTQSSRYLVKRTGEKVFLECVQDMDHENMFWYRQDPGLGLRLIYFSYDVKMKEKGDIPEGYSVSREKKERFSLILESASTNQTSMYLCASSLEGPSYNEQFFGPGTRLTVL.